Presented here are 22 T cell receptor beta chains from one specimen sequenced in a study of blood T cell repertoires in COVID-19. Measured with immunoSEQ multiplex PCR; TCRdb has only the in-frame clones, and not every one. The sample lists 55,000 to 80,000 clones; approximately 87% were seen once. Source material: peripheral blood. The receptors derive from a woman aged 60-75 years with acute or convalescent COVID-19.

The chain couples TRBV20-1 to TRBJ1-3; 7 bases are shared with TRBD1. The CDR3 length is 16 residues. The germline V gene has CDR1 DFQATT and CDR2 SNEGSKA (reference sequence). V lost 6 bases to trimming and J lost 0 bases; unmatched junction nucleotides: 11. CDR3 sequence: CSASRDRRNSGNTIYF. In nucleotides, the CDR3 is TGCAGTGCAAGTCGGGACAGACGAAACTCTGGAAACACCATATATTTT.

Points on this clone: This same CDR3 is encoded by further DNA sequences in the sample. The chain joins TRBV6-2 or TRBV6-3 to TRBJ1-1; the match to TRBD1 covers 8 bases. With 0 bases clipped from V and 0 bases from J, the junction kept 6 bases outside the gene matches. CDR3 length equals 17 residues. Germline V gives CDR1 MNHEY, CDR2 SVGEGT. CDR3 region: CASSYSTGQGMNTEAFF. For the CDR3, the DNA is TGTGCCAGCAGTTACTCGACCGGACAGGGTATGAACACTGAAGCTTTCTTT.

The chain carries TRBV7-2 and TRBJ1-1, with D tentatively TRBD1 (6 bases). From germline, CDR1 is SGHTA and CDR2 FQGNSA. With 2 bases removed from V and 10 bases from J, the gap between germline ends came to 11 bases. This CDR3 is 12 amino acids long. CDR3 protein: CASSLLGARAFF. CDR3 coding DNA: TGTGCCAGCAGCTTACTGGGGGCGCGAGCTTTCTTT.

The chain carries TRBV29-1 and TRBJ2-1, with TRBD2 identical over 11 bases. The CDR3 is 15 amino acids. With 4 bases clipped from V and 4 bases from J, the junction kept 6 bases outside the gene matches. In germline, CDR1 is SQVTM, CDR2 ANQGSEA. In DNA, the CDR3 is TGCAGCGTTGCTACTAGCGGGAGCCAATACAATGAGCAGTTCTTC. Its translation: CSVATSGSQYNEQFF.

The chain combines TRBV20-1 with TRBJ1-1; 7 positions agree with TRBD1. V gave up 3 bases and J gave up 4 bases; unmatched junction bases: 11. The CDR3 length is 15 residues. Germline V gives CDR1 DFQATT, CDR2 SNEGSKA (reference sequence). CDR3 sequence (DNA): TGCAGTGCTAGTAAAATTCACAGGGGAATCACTGAAGCTTTCTTT. It codes for CSASKIHRGITEAFF.

This clone turned up a few times. The V gene is TRBV28, the J gene TRBJ1-1, with D uncertain. CDR3 length: 19 residues. V was cut by 5 bases and J by 1 base, with 26 bases left in between. Germline V gene data show CDR1 as MDHEN and CDR2 as SYDVKM. The CDR3 loop is CASSPPLLAAGFTNTEAFF. The DNA of the CDR3 is TGTGCCAGCAGTCCGCCCCTTTTAGCGGCGGGATTTACGAACACTGAAGCTTTCTTT.

The rearrangement links TRBV10-1 to TRBJ1-2; 8 bases fit TRBD1. CDR3 length: 14 residues. Germline CDR1 WNHNN, CDR2 SYGVQD (reference sequence). V lost 10 bases and J lost 0; bases outside the gene matches: 7. CDR3 residues: CAIPDREANYGYTF. In DNA, the CDR3 is TGCGCCATCCCGGACAGGGAAGCTAACTATGGCTACACCTTC.

The chain employs TRBV7-9 and TRBJ1-2, with D possibly TRBD1 on 5 matching bases. V was shortened by 2 bases and J by 8 bases, with 9 bases between the two germline ends. CDR3 length equals 12 residues. Germline loops: CDR1 SEHNR, CDR2 FQNEAQ (reference sequence). The CDR3 DNA is TGTGCCAGCAGCTTAATGGGGGGAGGCTACACCTTC. Its translation: CASSLMGGGYTF.

The rearrangement links TRBV2 to TRBJ2-7; D may be TRBD1 (5 bases). The V end was cut by 1 base, the J end by 3 bases, with 7 bases between. Looked up from germline, CDR1 is SNHLY and CDR2 is FYNNEI. The CDR3 is 13 residues long. The DNA of the CDR3 is TGTGCCAGCAGTGAAGGGACAAACTACGAGCAGTACGTC. Protein sequence: CASSEGTNYEQYV.

The chain recombines TRBV18 with TRBJ2-2; 8 nucleotides align to TRBD2. Trimming cost V 3 bases and J 6 bases; bases outside gene matches: 6. The CDR3 runs to 15 residues. In germline, CDR1 is KGHSH, CDR2 LQKENI. This chain's CDR3 is CASSPRREVPGELFF. DNA for the CDR3: TGTGCCAGCTCACCTCGGCGGGAGGTCCCCGGGGAGCTGTTTTTT.

V usage is TRBV11-1 and J usage is TRBJ1-1; 7 bases are a match to TRBD1. CDR1 is SGHAT and CDR2 is FQDESV in the germline V gene (reference sequence). V was pared by 5 bases and J by 3 bases, with 6 bases of the junction left unmatched. The CDR3 spans 14 residues. In DNA, the CDR3 is TGTGCCAGCAGCCTCCGGGACAGCTACACTGAAGCTTTCTTT. The encoded protein is CASSLRDSYTEAFF.

This chain connects TRBV7-9 to TRBJ2-7; 11 bases are shared with TRBD1. Looked up from germline, CDR1 is SEHNR and CDR2 is FQNEAQ (reference sequence). V lost 5 bases to trimming and J lost 0 bases; unmatched junction nucleotides: 6. The CDR3 has 16 amino acids. The CDR3: CASSRSGTGGSYEQYV. Here the CDR3 DNA reads TGTGCCAGCAGCAGGTCCGGGACAGGGGGCTCCTACGAGCAGTACGTC.

The chain combines TRBV18 with TRBJ2-7; TRBD1 matches 7 bases. Germline-derived CDR1 and CDR2 are KGHSH and LQKENI. J was trimmed by 1 base and V by 6 bases; bases with no gene match: 3. This CDR3 region has 13 residues. The CDR3 DNA reads TGTGCCAGCTCCCGGACAGGATCCTACGAGCAGTACGTC. Protein product: CASSRTGSYEQYV.

This clone has a handful of counts. The CDR3 is CASSEGAGTGELFF. CDR3 nucleotide sequence: TGTGCCAGTAGTGAGGGGGCTGGGACCGGGGAGCTGTTTTTT. This rearrangement joins TRBV19 to TRBJ2-2; 7 bases align to TRBD1. The CDR3 is 14 amino acids. CDR1 and CDR2 from the germline V gene are LNHDA and SQIVND (reference sequence). Unmatched junction bases numbered 5, after V lost 5 bases and J lost 5 bases.

The chain carries TRBV11-2 and TRBJ1-1; 7 bases align to TRBD1. V lost 2 bases, J lost 9 bases, and 12 bases stayed unmatched. The germline V gene encodes CDR1 SGHAT and CDR2 FQNNGV. This CDR3 is built from 15 residues. The CDR3, as DNA: TGTGCCAGCAGCTTATTTGGCTTAGGGGGCCGGAAAGCTTTCTTT. It is translated as CASSLFGLGGRKAFF.

The chain couples TRBV9 to TRBJ2-3, with 9 bases aligning to TRBD1. The germline gives CDR1 SGDLS, CDR2 YYNGEE. Trimming cost V 0 bases and J 4 bases; bases outside gene matches: 3. The CDR3 is 15 amino acids. CDR3 in DNA: TGTGCCAGCAGCGTAGCTGGGACAGGGTCAGATACGCAGTATTTT. Translating gives CASSVAGTGSDTQYF.

The CDR3 loop is CASSPSGSGEQYV. As DNA, the CDR3 is TGCGCCAGCAGCCCGAGCGGGAGTGGTGAGCAGTACGTC. This rearrangement joins TRBV5-1 to TRBJ2-7; TRBD2 agrees at 8 bases. Germline CDR1 and CDR2: SGHRS and YFSETQ. V trimming: 4 bases; J trimming: 7 bases; junction bases outside the gene matches: 7. The CDR3 is 13 residues long.

CDR3 sequence: CASSLARQTVSDTQYF. CDR3 sequence (DNA): TGTGCCAGCAGCTTGGCCAGGCAGACAGTATCAGATACGCAGTATTTT. The V gene is TRBV5-8, the J gene TRBJ2-3; D might be TRBD1 (5 bases). Per germline, CDR1 SGHTS and CDR2 YDEGEE. The ends were cut back, 0 bases at V and 4 bases at J, with 15 bases in the middle. The CDR3 is made up of 16 amino acids.

The V and J genes are TRBV7-8 and TRBJ1-1; TRBD1 agrees at 7 bases. The CDR3 sequence is 14 residues long. Germline CDR1 and CDR2: SGHVS and FQNEAQ. Unmatched junction bases numbered 1, after V lost 3 bases and J lost 0 bases. In DNA form, the CDR3 reads TGTGCCAGCAGCTTGGGACAGATGAACACTGAAGCTTTCTTT. It encodes CASSLGQMNTEAFF.

The chain employs TRBV5-4 and TRBJ1-2, with a tentative D call TRBD1 (5 bases). The CDR3 is 15 residues long. Germline values: CDR1 SGHNT, CDR2 YYREEE (reference sequence). Trimming pared 4 bases from V and 3 bases from J, leaving 16 bases between. The chain's CDR3 is CASSTPGLVDYGYTF. Here the CDR3 DNA reads TGTGCCAGCAGCACCCCAGGGCTCGTGGACTATGGCTACACCTTC. The entire variable domain, with the rest obtained from reference TRBV5-4 and TRBJ1-2, is as follows: ETGVTQSPTHLIKTRGQQVTLRCSSQSGHNTVSWYQQALGQGPQFIFQYYREEENGRGNFPPRFSGLQFPNYSSELNVNALELDDSALYLCASSTPGLVDYGYTFGSGTRLTVV.

The chain recombines TRBV7-2 with TRBJ1-4, with TRBD1 identical over 8 bases. The germline gives CDR1 SGHTA, CDR2 FQGNSA. CDR3 size: 14 residues. The trim removed 3 bases at V and 7 bases at J, leaving 4 bases unmatched. The CDR3 loop reads CASSFGQGGEKLFF. CDR3 in DNA: TGTGCCAGCAGCTTCGGACAGGGCGGTGAAAAACTGTTTTTT.

This clone was seen once. This chain uses TRBV29-1 with TRBJ2-2; TRBD2 matches at 10 bases. The CDR3 extends over 15 amino acids. Germline trimming cut 4 bases from V and 0 bases from J; bases unmatched to any gene: 2. The germline CDR1 and CDR2 sequences are SQVTM and ANQGSEA. The CDR3 sequence: CSVATSGANTGELFF. CDR3 sequence (DNA): TGCAGCGTTGCCACTAGCGGGGCGAACACCGGGGAGCTGTTTTTT.